The 7 T cell receptor beta chains presented below share a single source sample, sequenced in a study of shared clonotypes between healthy human individuals. The table came from immunoSEQ multiplex PCR; TCRdb's copy has only in-frame clones and leaves some out. The table lists fewer than 1.8 million clones, 98% to 99% of them singletons. Sequenced: naive CD4+ T cells sorted from blood. Indicated subset: CD45RA+ positively selected. Receptors originate from a man aged 25 to 45 in good health.

For this clone: Compared with germline, one end of the junction differs, possibly owing to a read error. V is TRBV23-1 and J is TRBJ2-7; a weak D match, TRBD1 (5 bases). TRBV23-1 has ORF status, its function being uncertain. CDR3 length: 10 amino acids. This CDR3 reads CASSQDRADF. In DNA form, the CDR3 reads TGCGCCAGCAGTCAAGACAGAGCCGACTTC.

A single count supports this clone. The gene calls are TRBV5-4 and TRBJ1-1; D is perhaps TRBD1 (5 bases). The CDR3 runs to 14 residues. Per the germline V gene, CDR1 is SGHNT and CDR2 is YYREEE (reference sequence). Trimming shortened V by 1 base and J by 0 bases, and 7 bases separated the two germline ends. CDR3 DNA sequence: TGTGCCAGCAGCTTGTGGGGGATGAACACTGAAGCTTTCTTT. It specifies CASSLWGMNTEAFF.

The chain is built from TRBV5-5 and TRBJ2-7; TRBD1 aligns across 8 bases. Trimming removed 4 bases from V and 3 bases from J; junction bases left unmatched: 6. The CDR3 extends over 14 amino acids. The germline V gene has CDR1 SGHKS and CDR2 YYEKEE (reference sequence). As DNA, the CDR3 is TGTGCCAGCAGCCTAAGGGACAGGATCTACGAGCAGTACTTC. As protein: CASSLRDRIYEQYF.

The chain recombines TRBV28 with TRBJ2-5, with 7 bases identical to TRBD1. Germline-derived CDR1 and CDR2 are MDHEN and SYDVKM. The CDR3 length is 14 residues. V lost 2 bases to trimming and J lost 1 base; unmatched junction nucleotides: 1. CDR3 amino acids: CASSLRTGQETQYF. The CDR3 bases are TGTGCCAGCAGTTTACGGACAGGCCAAGAGACCCAGTACTTC.

V usage is TRBV5-1 and J usage is TRBJ2-5; TRBD1 aligns across 8 bases. The CDR3 has 15 amino acids. J lost 2 bases, V lost 1 base, and 4 bases had no gene match. The germline V gene encodes CDR1 SGHRS and CDR2 YFSETQ. CDR3 nucleotide sequence: TGCGCCAGCAGCTTGTCGACAGGGGTTCAAGAGACCCAGTACTTC. Translated: CASSLSTGVQETQYF.

The J gene is TRBJ2-3, the V gene TRBV9; 7 bases align to TRBD2. V lost 1 base and J lost 0; bases outside the gene matches: 14. The CDR3 contains 19 residues. The germline CDR1 and CDR2 sequences are SGDLS and YYNGEE. As DNA, the CDR3 is TGTGCCAGCAGCGTACACCCAATAAAGATTAGCGGGAGCACAGATACGCAGTATTTT. The encoded protein is CASSVHPIKISGSTDTQYF.

This chain links TRBV4-3 with TRBJ2-7, with D perhaps matching TRBD1 or TRBD2 (5 bases each). The V gene's germline CDR1 is LGHNA and CDR2 YSLEER. Trimming left V 0 bases short and J 6 bases short, with 18 bases between. This CDR3 has 16 residues. The CDR3 DNA is TGCGCCAGCAGCCAAGATTCCCGGGGCGCTATAGGCGAGCAGTACTTC. This encodes CASSQDSRGAIGEQYF.